This T cell receptor beta chain was identified in a study of blood T cell dynamics during melanoma immunotherapy. Study at large: Metastatic melanoma patients received first-line pembrolizumab or nivolumab plus ipilimumab.

For every cfDNA sample, around 40 ng was loaded. Data came from immunoSEQ multiplex PCR; TCRdb stores just in-frame clones and leaves some out. This listing includes approximately 35 clones. The time point is: pre-treatment baseline. At 12 weeks after first infusion, RECIST 1.1 defined response for most patients. Patients had no prior systemic cancer treatment, immunosuppressants or other active cancers. With 5 bases clipped from V and 7 bases from J, the junction kept 9 bases outside the gene matches. The V gene's germline CDR1 is SGHTA and CDR2 FQGTGA. The CDR3 length is 14 residues. Sequencing was performed on cell-free DNA from blood, taken from a patient treated with checkpoint blockade. The chain employs TRBV7-3 and TRBJ1-1; 8 bases align to TRBD1. The origin of this receptor is a human donor with melanoma. The CDR3 reads CASSPLDRVIEAFF. The CDR3 nucleotides read TGTGCCAGCAGCCCATTGGACAGGGTTATTGAAGCTTTCTTT. Looking up the rest from reference TRBV7-3 and TRBJ1-1 gives the full variable domain: GAGVSQTPSNKVTEKGKYVELRCDPISGHTALYWYRQSLGQGPEFLIYFQGTGAADDSGLPNDRFFAVRPEGSVSTLKIQRTERGDSAVYLCASSPLDRVIEAFFGQGTRLTVV.